The 18 T cell receptor beta chains below all came from one sample that was sequenced in a study of T cell repertoires in cytomegalovirus infection. TCRdb fed the reads into MiXCR, producing one record per CDR3 protein. This table holds roughly 230,000 distinct CDR3 sequences, more than 15% found once. Source material: CD8+ T cells from PBMCs. The receptors derive from a human donor in good health (CMV status not recorded). Some clones in this sample may be carry-over from other donors' samples.

This clonotype was observed many times. The V gene is TRBV6-6, the J gene TRBJ2-7, with D hard to call. Trimming removed 2 bases from V and 2 bases from J, with 4 bases in between. The CDR3 has 12 amino acids. Germline V gene lookup returns CDR1 MNHNY and CDR2 SVGAGI (reference sequence). The CDR3 sequence is CASSYRAYEQYF. Written as DNA, the CDR3 is TGTGCCAGCAGTTACCGGGCCTACGAGCAGTACTTC.

This clonotype has a handful of counts. This chain joins TRBV20-1 and TRBJ2-7; tentative D call: TRBD2 (6 bases). This CDR3 comprises 14 residues. Germline CDR1 is DFQATT and CDR2 is SNEGSKA (reference sequence). V gave up 3 bases and J gave up 0 bases, with 12 bases separating them. CDR3 loop: CSASPLAFSYEQYF. The CDR3 bases are TGCAGTGCTAGTCCCCTAGCGTTCTCCTACGAGCAGTACTTC.

This sequence joins TRBV2 and TRBJ1-3; D might be TRBD1 (5 bases). The germline V gene encodes CDR1 SNHLY and CDR2 FYNNEI. CDR3 length equals 17 residues. V lost 1 base and J 1 base, leaving 14 bases between the germline ends. CDR3 protein: CASSEVAGGGSGNTIYF. The CDR3 nucleotides are TGTGCCAGCAGTGAAGTGGCCGGGGGAGGATCTGGAAACACCATATATTTT.

This clonotype was detected ten times or more. This chain links TRBV20-1 with TRBJ2-1; no clear D. Trimming shortened V by 1 base and J by 3 bases, and 25 bases separated the two germline ends. This CDR3 is built from 19 residues. The germline V gene encodes CDR1 DFQATT and CDR2 SNEGSKA (reference sequence). CDR3 DNA sequence: TGCAGTGCTAGAGGTTTTCAAGGGCTCCTCGTCCGCTACTACAATGAGCAGTTCTTC. It yields the protein CSARGFQGLLVRYYNEQFF.

The chain uses TRBV7-6 and TRBJ2-3; 7 positions agree with TRBD2. Germline V gene lookup returns CDR1 SGHVS and CDR2 FNYEAQ. This CDR3 region has 15 residues. Losses at the gene ends were 3 bases for V and 6 bases for J; bases not matched to a gene: 9. The DNA for the CDR3 is TGTGCCAGCAGCTTGTTGGGGGGGTCCGCGGATACGCAGTATTTT. This translates into CASSLLGGSADTQYF.

The chain links TRBV6-6 to TRBJ2-2; 7 bases match TRBD1. Germline loops: CDR1 MNHNY, CDR2 SVGAGI (reference sequence). Trimming cost V 5 bases and J 3 bases; bases outside gene matches: 3. This CDR3 spans 14 amino acids. This chain's CDR3 is CASSEQGDTGELFF. DNA for the CDR3: TGTGCCAGCAGTGAGCAGGGGGACACCGGGGAGCTGTTTTTT.

The CDR3 here is CSAEKTGRHYGYTF. The CDR3 DNA reads TGCAGCGCGGAGAAGACAGGGAGGCACTATGGCTACACCTTC. V is TRBV29-1 and J is TRBJ1-2; 7 positions match TRBD1. The V gene's germline CDR1 is SQVTM and CDR2 ANQGSEA. V was pared by 7 bases and J by 3 bases, with 11 bases of the junction left unmatched. CDR3 length: 14 amino acids.

This clonotype was seen ten or more times. The junction departs from germline at one end; a sequencing error may be responsible. The gene calls are TRBV7-9 and TRBJ2-3; 15 bases map to TRBD2. This CDR3 is 17 amino acids long. Per the germline V gene, CDR1 is SEHNR and CDR2 is FQNEAQ (reference sequence). This chain's CDR3 is CASTLGLAGGPTDAQYF. Here the CDR3 DNA reads TGTGCCAGCACCCTAGGACTAGCGGGGGGGCCAACAGATGCGCAGTATTTT.

This clonotype has at least ten counts. The chain has TRBV12-3 or TRBV12-4 and TRBJ1-3; D is undetermined. V shed 6 bases and J shed 1 base, with 7 bases lying between them. The CDR3 is made up of 13 amino acids. This CDR3 reads CASSPGSGNTIYF. As DNA, the CDR3 is TGTGCCAGCAGCCCGGGATCTGGAAACACCATATATTTT.

This clonotype was seen many times. This chain links TRBV28 with TRBJ2-7, with D possibly matching TRBD1 (6 bases). The length of the CDR3 is 13 residues. Germline assignment: CDR1 MDHEN and CDR2 SYDVKM. V lost 5 bases and J 6 bases, leaving 14 bases between the germline ends. CDR3 bases: TGTGCCAGCAGTCGCCGGACAGTTCGCGAGCAGTACTTC. Protein sequence: CASSRRTVREQYF.

The gene calls are TRBV5-1 and TRBJ1-1; 10 bases are shared with TRBD1. The CDR3 runs 14 residues. Trimming at V came to 2 bases and at J to 3 bases, leaving 1 base not matched to a gene. CDR1 and CDR2 (germline): SGHRS, YFSETQ. CDR3 DNA: TGCGCCAGCAGCTTCGGACAGGGGGACACTGAAGCTTTCTTT. Translating it yields CASSFGQGDTEAFF.

A few counts support this clonotype. The J gene is TRBJ2-3, the V gene TRBV19; TRBD2 might be the D (6 bases). Per the germline V gene, CDR1 is LNHDA and CDR2 is SQIVND (reference sequence). V was shortened by 3 bases and J by 9 bases, with 10 bases between the two germline ends. The CDR3 extends over 12 amino acids. CDR3 bases: TGTGCCAGTAGTATCGGAGGGGAGACGCAGTATTTT. It codes for CASSIGGETQYF.

This clonotype was seen at least ten times. The chain links TRBV12-3 or TRBV12-4 to TRBJ2-3, with 7 bases lining up with TRBD1. CDR3 size: 12 residues. J gave up 4 bases and V 6 bases, and 1 base lay outside the gene matches. CDR3 loop: CASRQGADTQYF. The CDR3 nucleotides read TGTGCCAGCAGGCAGGGGGCAGATACGCAGTATTTT.

This clonotype appeared a few times. The chain combines TRBV15 with TRBJ2-1, with 12 bases identical to TRBD2. CDR3 length: 23 residues. Germline V gene sequence: CDR1 LNHNV, CDR2 YYDKDF (reference sequence). With V trimmed by 8 bases and J by 10 bases, 36 bases remained unmatched. As DNA, the CDR3 is TGTGCCACCTTCTCCGGGACCGGGAGTTTGGAAAGGGGGCTAGCGGGGGGGCCCGGAGAGCAGTTCTTC. It encodes CATFSGTGSLERGLAGGPGEQFF.

This clonotype has a handful of counts. The V and J genes are TRBV20-1 and TRBJ2-3, with D perhaps matching TRBD1 (7 bases). The CDR3 is 14 residues long. Germline CDR1 DFQATT, CDR2 SNEGSKA (reference sequence). CDR3 amino acids: CRAGGSGRTDTQYF. The CDR3 DNA reads TGCAGGGCAGGGGGTAGCGGACGCACAGATACGCAGTATTTT.

The chain joins TRBV28 to TRBJ1-2, with 7 bases that match TRBD1. The CDR3 sequence is 15 residues long. V lost 5 bases and J lost 3; bases outside the gene matches: 9. The germline gives CDR1 MDHEN, CDR2 SYDVKM. The CDR3 protein is CASSRQGKTYYGYTF. The CDR3 DNA follows: TGTGCCAGCAGTCGACAGGGAAAAACGTACTATGGCTACACCTTC.

This clonotype was seen more than once but under ten times. This rearrangement joins TRBV29-1 to TRBJ1-1; 7 bases agree with TRBD1. This CDR3 has 12 residues. The germline V gene encodes CDR1 SQVTM and CDR2 ANQGSEA. Trimming took 6 bases from V and 6 from J; bases not matched to a gene: 7. CDR3 sequence (DNA): TGCAGCGTGCGTACAGGGGTCGCTGAAGCTTTCTTT. This gives the protein CSVRTGVAEAFF.

This clonotype was found a few times. The chain employs TRBV11-2 and TRBJ2-5; tentative D call: TRBD1 (5 bases). The CDR3 runs to 14 residues. The V gene's germline CDR1 is SGHAT and CDR2 FQNNGV. Trimming cost V 6 bases and J 1 base, with 12 bases left between them. CDR3 bases: TGTGCCAGCAGTCCAAGTGGGGCCCAAGAGACCCAGTACTTC. Translation gives CASSPSGAQETQYF.